This entry lists 25 T cell receptor beta chains sequenced from one sample in a study of Graves' ophthalmopathy and Graves' hyperthyroidism. The sequenced template was RNA, covering the TCR beta CDR3 region. First-round RT-PCR used HTBI primers; second-round multiplex PCR followed. One entry per CDR3 protein, called by TCRdb with MiXCR from the multiplex PCR reads. Of a few hundred thousand distinct CDR3 sequences in the sample, about 16% are singletons; the top ten hold approximately 7%. The sequenced sample consisted of peripheral blood. All receptors come from a woman between 18 and 29 years old with stable Graves' hyperthyroidism.

In this sample, this clonotype turned up many times. CDR3 nucleotide sequence: TGTGCCAGCAGGACGACTAGCGGGGGGAGAGAGCAGTACTTC. Translated, it gives CASRTTSGGREQYF. This chain uses TRBV2 with TRBJ2-7, with TRBD2 identical over 13 bases. Unmatched junction bases numbered 6, after V lost 6 bases and J lost 7 bases. The CDR3 consists of 14 residues. In germline, CDR1 is SNHLY, CDR2 FYNNEI.

This clonotype was recorded at least ten times. The rearrangement links TRBV12-3 or TRBV12-4 to TRBJ2-5, with TRBD2 matching over 9 bases. The CDR3 sequence is 15 residues long. Losses at the gene ends were 5 bases for V and 5 bases for J; bases not matched to a gene: 9. The DNA of the CDR3 is TGTGCCAGCAGTCCGGTAGCGGGGGCTGGGGAGACCCAGTACTTC. Protein: CASSPVAGAGETQYF.

In its sample, this clonotype was seen many times. V is TRBV19 and J is TRBJ1-3, with D perhaps TRBD1 (5 bases). Trimming pared 4 bases from V and 11 bases from J, leaving 27 bases between. Germline assignment: CDR1 LNHDA and CDR2 SQIVND (reference sequence). The CDR3 is 17 residues long. CDR3: CASSRTYLRWGSTAIYF. The CDR3 region has the DNA TGTGCCAGTAGTAGGACCTATCTCCGCTGGGGGTCAACGGCCATATATTTT. Looking up the rest from reference TRBV19 and TRBJ1-3 gives the full variable domain: DGGITQSPKYLFRKEGQNVTLSCEQNLNHDAMYWYRQDPGQGLRLIYYSQIVNDFQKGDIAEGYSVSREKKESFPLTVTSAQKNPTAFYLCASSRTYLRWGSTAIYFGEGSWLTVV.

This clonotype was observed at least ten times. This rearrangement joins TRBV12-5 to TRBJ1-5, with a weak D call TRBD1 (5 bases). The germline V gene has CDR1 LGHNT and CDR2 FRNRAP. V was trimmed by 0 bases and J by 0 bases, leaving 9 bases between them. The CDR3 has 16 residues. In nucleotides, the CDR3 is TGTGCTAGTGGTTTGGTACTCACAGGTAGCAATCAGCCCCAGCATTTT. It specifies CASGLVLTGSNQPQHF.

This clonotype was seen ten or more times. The chain links TRBV12-3 or TRBV12-4 to TRBJ1-2; possibly TRBD1 for D (6 bases). Trimming took off 2 bases at V and 8 bases at J, with 12 bases between the two ends. The CDR3 spans 13 residues. DNA for the CDR3: TGTGCCAGCAGTTTAAGACAGGACCTGGGCTACACCTTC. It is translated as CASSLRQDLGYTF.

This clonotype was recorded many times. The chain employs TRBV27 and TRBJ2-5; D perhaps matches TRBD2 (6 bases). Germline V gene lookup returns CDR1 MNHEY and CDR2 SMNVEV (reference sequence). The CDR3 extends over 15 amino acids. The germline V and J ends were trimmed by 0 bases and 5 bases, with 13 bases remaining between them. This chain's CDR3 is CASSLSGLVRETQYF. As DNA, the CDR3 is TGTGCCAGCAGTTTATCGGGACTGGTGCGGGAGACCCAGTACTTC.

This clonotype was observed at least ten times. J is TRBJ1-5 and V is TRBV5-6, with a possible D match to TRBD1 (6 bases). Trimming cost V 2 bases and J 7 bases, with 13 bases left between them. The CDR3 contains 14 residues. CDR1 SGHDT and CDR2 YYEEEE come from the germline V gene. The CDR3 nucleotides are TGTGCCAGCAGCTTACAGGGAGCAGAACAGCCCCAGCATTTT. Protein sequence: CASSLQGAEQPQHF. Full variable domain (remainder filled in from reference TRBV5-6 and TRBJ1-5): DAGVTQSPTHLIKTRGQQVTLRCSPKSGHDTVSWYQQALGQGPQFIFQYYEEEERQRGNFPDRFSGHQFPNYSSELNVNALLLGDSALYLCASSLQGAEQPQHFGDGTRLSIL.

This clonotype was counted at least ten times. The gene calls are TRBV29-1 and TRBJ1-2; D gene ambiguous. CDR1 and CDR2 from the germline V gene are SQVTM and ANQGSEA. The CDR3 spans 13 residues. V lost 2 bases, J lost 4 bases, and 11 bases lay in between. Here the CDR3 DNA reads TGCAGCGTTGAACCCAAGGATTCCTATGGCTACACCTTC. Its protein product is CSVEPKDSYGYTF.

The V gene is TRBV29-1, the J gene TRBJ2-2, with D unclear. The CDR3 totals 14 residues. Trimming took off 7 bases at V and 6 bases at J, with 18 bases between the two ends. The germline V gene encodes CDR1 SQVTM and CDR2 ANQGSEA. The CDR3 DNA reads TGCAGCGCCAGACGGGCTAGTGAGTCCGGGGAGCTGTTTTTT. As protein: CSARRASESGELFF.

This clonotype was counted many times. The chain employs TRBV20-1 and TRBJ2-2; perhaps TRBD2 as D (5 bases). CDR3 size: 14 residues. Germline V gene lookup returns CDR1 DFQATT and CDR2 SNEGSKA (reference sequence). V was pared by 3 bases and J by 1 base, with 9 bases between. The CDR3 DNA sequence: TGCAGTGCTAGCCCTCGGGGGAACACCGGGGAGCTGTTTTTT. Its translation: CSASPRGNTGELFF.

This clonotype came up a few times. This chain joins TRBV25-1 and TRBJ2-7; D unclear. Germline CDR1 and CDR2: MGHDK and SYGVNS. This CDR3 is 13 amino acids long. Trimming pared 0 bases from V and 3 bases from J, leaving 6 bases between. The CDR3 DNA follows: TGTGCCAGCAGTGAATATGCCGGCTACGAGCAGTACTTC. Protein: CASSEYAGYEQYF.

This clonotype was observed a few times. The rearrangement joins TRBV7-6 to TRBJ2-6; D call uncertain. V was trimmed by 5 bases and J by 0 bases, leaving 8 bases between them. The germline CDR1 and CDR2 sequences are SGHVS and FNYEAQ. The CDR3 contains 15 residues. CDR3 bases: TGTGCCAGCAGCATCTCATCCTCTGGGGCCAACGTCCTGACTTTC. Its protein is CASSISSSGANVLTF.

This clonotype was seen at least ten times. V usage is TRBV7-9 and J usage is TRBJ2-5; unclear D gene. Deletions cut 3 bases from V and 2 bases from J, with 13 bases between. The CDR3 loop spans 15 amino acids. CDR1 is SEHNR, CDR2 FQNEAQ, per germline (reference sequence). CDR3 protein: CASSFSLSTQETQYF. CDR3 nucleotides: TGTGCCAGCAGCTTCTCGCTGTCCACTCAAGAGACCCAGTACTTC.

The chain recombines TRBV3-1 with TRBJ2-2; 12 bases fit TRBD2. CDR3 size: 17 residues. The germline gives CDR1 LGHDT, CDR2 YNNKEL (reference sequence). Unmatched junction bases numbered 3, after V lost 4 bases and J lost 0 bases. This chain's CDR3 is CASSPLAGGPNTGELFF. CDR3 DNA: TGTGCCAGCAGCCCGCTAGCGGGGGGGCCGAACACCGGGGAGCTGTTTTTT.

There are many counts of this clonotype. The chain links TRBV19 to TRBJ1-2, with 8 positions matching TRBD1. Per the germline V gene, CDR1 is LNHDA and CDR2 is SQIVND (reference sequence). With 5 bases clipped from V and 3 bases from J, the junction kept 8 bases outside the gene matches. This CDR3 is built from 15 residues. CDR3 protein: CASSARQGTYYGYTF. CDR3 in DNA: TGTGCCAGTAGTGCCCGACAGGGGACCTACTATGGCTACACCTTC.

The V call is TRBV7-9, the J call TRBJ2-5, with a tentative D call TRBD2 (5 bases). V shed 1 base and J shed 2 bases, with 14 bases lying between them. The CDR3 is 16 residues long. Germline V gene lookup returns CDR1 SEHNR and CDR2 FQNEAQ (reference sequence). The CDR3 sequence: CASSLVSGVKQETQYF. The CDR3 DNA reads as TGTGCCAGCAGCTTAGTTTCCGGGGTCAAGCAAGAGACCCAGTACTTC.

The J gene is TRBJ2-2, the V gene TRBV11-1; 8 bases are a match to TRBD1. The CDR3 sequence is 16 residues long. Trimming at V came to 5 bases and at J to 2 bases, leaving 7 bases not matched to a gene. Looked up from germline, CDR1 is SGHAT and CDR2 is FQDESV (reference sequence). CDR3 bases: TGTGCCAGCAGCCCCCCGGGACAGGCAAACACCGGGGAGCTGTTTTTT. Residues: CASSPPGQANTGELFF.

This clonotype was detected ten times or more. The chain couples TRBV6-1 to TRBJ1-5, with D perhaps TRBD1 (6 bases). In germline, CDR1 is MNHNS, CDR2 SASEGT. V dropped 7 bases and J dropped 7 bases, with 11 bases sitting between them. This CDR3 is built from 12 residues. CDR3 in amino acids: CASKGEGQPQHF. The CDR3 DNA reads TGTGCCAGCAAGGGGGAAGGACAGCCCCAGCATTTT.

The chain uses TRBV5-4 and TRBJ2-5, with 11 bases fitting TRBD2. There are 16 residues in the CDR3. Unmatched junction bases numbered 7, after V lost 2 bases and J lost 4 bases. Germline lookup yields CDR1 SGHNT and CDR2 YYREEE (reference sequence). In DNA, the CDR3 is TGTGCCAGCAGCTTTAGCGGGGGGGCCTCGGGAGAGACCCAGTACTTC. This translates into CASSFSGGASGETQYF. Looking up the rest from reference TRBV5-4 and TRBJ2-5 gives the full variable domain: ETGVTQSPTHLIKTRGQQVTLRCSSQSGHNTVSWYQQALGQGPQFIFQYYREEENGRGNFPPRFSGLQFPNYSSELNVNALELDDSALYLCASSFSGGASGETQYFGPGTRLLVL.

This clonotype has a count of ten or more. The chain employs TRBV6-5 and TRBJ1-1; tentatively, D is TRBD1 (6 bases). The CDR3 spans 16 residues. The germline V gene encodes CDR1 MNHEY and CDR2 SVGAGI. The V end lost 4 bases, the J end lost 0 bases, and 15 bases lay between the germline ends. CDR3 residues: CASSWQGNLLNTEAFF. CDR3 sequence (DNA): TGTGCCAGCAGTTGGCAGGGGAACCTTTTGAACACTGAAGCTTTCTTT.

Note on this clonotype: A much larger clone lies one base from this, so it may be a read error. The V gene is TRBV6-2 or TRBV6-3, the J gene TRBJ2-7, with D unresolved. The CDR3 is 14 amino acids. CDR1 is MNHEY, CDR2 SVGEGT, per germline. CDR3 nucleotide sequence: TGTGCCAGCTGTTACTCTGGTAGCTCCTACGAGCAGTACTTC. Translating it yields CASCYSGSSYEQYF.

This clonotype was found many times. V gene TRBV27 combines with J gene TRBJ2-4; 11 bases match TRBD2. Germline loops: CDR1 MNHEY, CDR2 SMNVEV (reference sequence). The CDR3 is 15 residues long. V lost 6 bases to trimming and J lost 10 bases; unmatched junction nucleotides: 11. In DNA form, the CDR3 reads TGTGCCAGCAGCCCCTGGGAGACTAGCGGGGAAATTCAGTACTTC. Translating gives CASSPWETSGEIQYF.

The CDR3 loop reads CASSLGQLPYEQYF. CDR3 bases: TGTGCCAGCAGTCTAGGACAGCTGCCTTACGAGCAGTACTTC. V gene TRBV6-1 combines with J gene TRBJ2-7; tentative D call: TRBD1 (6 bases). V was pared by 5 bases and J by 4 bases, with 15 bases between. Looked up from germline, CDR1 is MNHNS and CDR2 is SASEGT. There are 14 residues in the CDR3.

The V gene is TRBV11-2, the J gene TRBJ1-2; 7 nucleotides match TRBD1. Germline assignment: CDR1 SGHAT and CDR2 FQNNGV. J was trimmed by 2 bases and V by 4 bases; bases with no gene match: 7. This CDR3 has 15 residues. The CDR3 here is CASSSLRGQNYGYTF. CDR3 in DNA: TGTGCCAGCAGCTCCCTCAGGGGACAGAACTATGGCTACACCTTC.

This clonotype was recorded many times. This chain links TRBV11-2 with TRBJ2-2, with D unresolved. V was clipped by 0 bases and J by 0 bases, with 14 bases between them. CDR3 length: 18 amino acids. In germline, CDR1 is SGHAT, CDR2 FQNNGV. The CDR3 sequence: CASSLDRLSPANTGELFF. The CDR3 nucleotides are TGTGCCAGCAGCTTAGATAGGCTCTCCCCAGCGAACACCGGGGAGCTGTTTTTT.